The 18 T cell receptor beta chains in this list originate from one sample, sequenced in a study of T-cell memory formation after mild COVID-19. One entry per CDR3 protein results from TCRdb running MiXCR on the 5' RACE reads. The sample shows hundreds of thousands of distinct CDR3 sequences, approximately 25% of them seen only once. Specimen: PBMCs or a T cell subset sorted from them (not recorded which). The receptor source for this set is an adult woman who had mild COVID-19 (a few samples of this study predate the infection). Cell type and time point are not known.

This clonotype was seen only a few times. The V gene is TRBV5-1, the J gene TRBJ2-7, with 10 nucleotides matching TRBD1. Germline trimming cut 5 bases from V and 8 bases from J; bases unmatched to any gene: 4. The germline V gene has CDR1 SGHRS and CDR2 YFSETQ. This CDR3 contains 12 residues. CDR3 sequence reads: CASRGTGDKQYF. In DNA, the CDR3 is TGCGCCAGCAGAGGGACAGGGGACAAGCAGTACTTC.

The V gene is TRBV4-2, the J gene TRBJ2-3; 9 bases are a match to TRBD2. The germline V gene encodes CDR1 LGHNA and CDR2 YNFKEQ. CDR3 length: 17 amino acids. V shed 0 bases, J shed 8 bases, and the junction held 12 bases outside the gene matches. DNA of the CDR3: TGTGCCAGCAGCCAAGATGGGGCGGGGGGGCCCGGTGGTACGCAGTATTTT. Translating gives CASSQDGAGGPGGTQYF.

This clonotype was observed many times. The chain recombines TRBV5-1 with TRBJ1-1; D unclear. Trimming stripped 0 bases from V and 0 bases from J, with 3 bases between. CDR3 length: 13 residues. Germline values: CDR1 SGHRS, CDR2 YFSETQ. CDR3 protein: CASSLALNTEAFF. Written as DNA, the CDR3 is TGCGCCAGCAGCTTGGCCCTGAACACTGAAGCTTTCTTT.

This chain's CDR3 is CASSSILTPIQYF. The DNA for the CDR3 is TGTGCCAGCAGTTCTATACTAACCCCCATTCAGTACTTC. The chain is built from TRBV28 and TRBJ2-4; D call uncertain. V was pared by 4 bases and J by 9 bases, with 13 bases between. From germline, CDR1 is MDHEN and CDR2 SYDVKM. CDR3 length: 13 residues.

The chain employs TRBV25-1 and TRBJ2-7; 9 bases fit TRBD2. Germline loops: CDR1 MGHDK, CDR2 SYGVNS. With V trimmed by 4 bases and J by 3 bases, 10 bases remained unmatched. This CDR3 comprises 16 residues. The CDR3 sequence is CASSGGGTSHFYEQYF. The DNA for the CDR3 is TGTGCCAGCAGTGGAGGAGGGACTAGCCACTTCTACGAGCAGTACTTC.

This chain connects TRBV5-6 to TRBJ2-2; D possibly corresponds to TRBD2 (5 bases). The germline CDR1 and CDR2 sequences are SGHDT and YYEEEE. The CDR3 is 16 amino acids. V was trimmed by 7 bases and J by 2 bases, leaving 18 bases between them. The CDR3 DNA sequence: TGTGCCAGCCACATCGAGAGAGGGTTTAACACCGGGGAGCTGTTTTTT. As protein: CASHIERGFNTGELFF.

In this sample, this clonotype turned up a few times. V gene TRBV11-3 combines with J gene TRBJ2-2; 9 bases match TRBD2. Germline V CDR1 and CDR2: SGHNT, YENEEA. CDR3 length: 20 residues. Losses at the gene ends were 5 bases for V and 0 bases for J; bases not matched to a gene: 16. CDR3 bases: TGTGCCAGCAGCCGAAGTTATATGGTAGCGGGGGTCGCGAACACCGGGGAGCTGTTTTTT. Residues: CASSRSYMVAGVANTGELFF.

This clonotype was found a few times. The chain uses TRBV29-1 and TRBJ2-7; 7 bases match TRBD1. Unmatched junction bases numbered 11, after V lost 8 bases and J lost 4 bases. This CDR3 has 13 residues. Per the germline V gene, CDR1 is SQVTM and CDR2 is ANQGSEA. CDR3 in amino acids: CSTKQGPWYEQYF. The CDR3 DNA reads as TGCAGCACAAAACAGGGGCCCTGGTACGAGCAGTACTTC.

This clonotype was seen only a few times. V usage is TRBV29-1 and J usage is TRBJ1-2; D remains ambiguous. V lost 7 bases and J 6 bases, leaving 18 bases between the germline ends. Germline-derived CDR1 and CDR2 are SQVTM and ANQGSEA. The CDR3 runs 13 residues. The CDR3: CSAKSGGSNGYTF. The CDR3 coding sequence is TGCAGCGCAAAATCTGGCGGGTCTAATGGCTACACCTTC.

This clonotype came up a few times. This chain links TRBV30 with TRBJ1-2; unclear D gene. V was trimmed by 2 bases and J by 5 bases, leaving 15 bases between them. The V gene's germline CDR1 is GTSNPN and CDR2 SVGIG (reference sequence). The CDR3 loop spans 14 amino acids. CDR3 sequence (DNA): TGTGCCTGGAGTTTCGTTAATCCACGATATGGCTACACCTTC. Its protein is CAWSFVNPRYGYTF. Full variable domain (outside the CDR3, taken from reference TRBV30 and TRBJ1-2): SQTIHQWPATLVQPVGSPLSLECTVEGTSNPNLYWYRQAAGRGLQLLFYSVGIGQISSEVPQNLSASRPQDRQFILSSKKLLLSDSGFYLCAWSFVNPRYGYTFGSGTRLTVV.

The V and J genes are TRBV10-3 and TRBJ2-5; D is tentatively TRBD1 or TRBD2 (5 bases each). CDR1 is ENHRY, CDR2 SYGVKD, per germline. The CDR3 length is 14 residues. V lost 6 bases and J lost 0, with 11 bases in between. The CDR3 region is CAISGTLHQETQYF. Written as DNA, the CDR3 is TGTGCCATCAGCGGGACCCTACACCAAGAGACCCAGTACTTC.

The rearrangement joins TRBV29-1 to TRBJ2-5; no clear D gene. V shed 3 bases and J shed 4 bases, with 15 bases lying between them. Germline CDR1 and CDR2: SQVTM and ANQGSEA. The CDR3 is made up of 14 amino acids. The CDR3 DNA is TGCAGCGTTGAGCAGGCCCGCGGCGGAGAGACCCAGTACTTC. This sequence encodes CSVEQARGGETQYF. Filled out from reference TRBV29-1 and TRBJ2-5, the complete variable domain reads SAVISQKPSRDICQRGTSLTIQCQVDSQVTMMFWYRQQPGQSLTLIATANQGSEATYESGFVIDKFPISRPNLTFSTLTVSNMSPEDSSIYLCSVEQARGGETQYFGPGTRLLVL.

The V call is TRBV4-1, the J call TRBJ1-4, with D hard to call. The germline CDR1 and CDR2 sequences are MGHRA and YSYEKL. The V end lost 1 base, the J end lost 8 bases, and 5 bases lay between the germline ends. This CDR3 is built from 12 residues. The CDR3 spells CASSQVMEKLFF. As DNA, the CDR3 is TGCGCCAGCAGCCAAGTAATGGAAAAACTGTTTTTT.

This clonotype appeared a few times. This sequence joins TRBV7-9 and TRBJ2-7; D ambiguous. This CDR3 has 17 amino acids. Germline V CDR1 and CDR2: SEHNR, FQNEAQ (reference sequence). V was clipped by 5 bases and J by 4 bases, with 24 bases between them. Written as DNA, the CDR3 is TGTGCCAGCAGCACCTCTGGGCTGGGCCGAGACCTTTACGAGCAGTACTTC. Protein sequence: CASSTSGLGRDLYEQYF.

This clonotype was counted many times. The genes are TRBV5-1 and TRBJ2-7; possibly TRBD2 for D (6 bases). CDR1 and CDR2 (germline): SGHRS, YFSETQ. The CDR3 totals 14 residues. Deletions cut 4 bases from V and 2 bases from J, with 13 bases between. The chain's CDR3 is CASSGSRLAYEQYF. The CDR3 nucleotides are TGCGCCAGCAGCGGGAGCAGACTAGCCTACGAGCAGTACTTC.

The CDR3 sequence: CATSAGDRGYEQYF. In DNA, the CDR3 is TGTGCCACCAGTGCGGGGGACAGGGGCTACGAGCAGTACTTC. The chain combines TRBV24-1 with TRBJ2-7, with 10 bases aligning to TRBD1. Trimming took 5 bases from V and 3 from J; bases not matched to a gene: 3. CDR1 is KGHDR and CDR2 is SFDVKD in the germline V gene. The CDR3 spans 14 residues.

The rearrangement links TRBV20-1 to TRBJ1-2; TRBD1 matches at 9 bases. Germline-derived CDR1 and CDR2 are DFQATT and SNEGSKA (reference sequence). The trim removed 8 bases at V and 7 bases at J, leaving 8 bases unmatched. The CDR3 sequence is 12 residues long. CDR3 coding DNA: TGCAGTCCCCCGGGACAGGGTATTGGCTACACCTTC. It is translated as CSPPGQGIGYTF.

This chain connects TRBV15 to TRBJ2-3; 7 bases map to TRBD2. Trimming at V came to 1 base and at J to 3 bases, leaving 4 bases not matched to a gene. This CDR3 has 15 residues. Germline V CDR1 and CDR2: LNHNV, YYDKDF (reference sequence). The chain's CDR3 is CATSRGLAATDTQYF. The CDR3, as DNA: TGTGCCACCAGCAGAGGGCTAGCGGCAACAGATACGCAGTATTTT.